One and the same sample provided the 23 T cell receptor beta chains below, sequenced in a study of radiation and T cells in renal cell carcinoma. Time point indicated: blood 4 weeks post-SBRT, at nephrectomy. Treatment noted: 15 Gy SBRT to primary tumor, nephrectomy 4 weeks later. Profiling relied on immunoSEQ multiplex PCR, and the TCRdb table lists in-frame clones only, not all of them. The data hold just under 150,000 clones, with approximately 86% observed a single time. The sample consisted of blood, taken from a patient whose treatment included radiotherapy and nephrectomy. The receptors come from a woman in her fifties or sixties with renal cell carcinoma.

The CDR3 spells CASSLAEGEHYEQYF. The DNA for the CDR3 is TGCGCCAGCAGCCTAGCGGAAGGGGAGCACTACGAGCAGTACTTC. The V and J genes are TRBV4-3 and TRBJ2-7, with TRBD2 as a possible D gene (6 bases). V lost 4 bases, J lost 3 bases, and 16 bases lay in between. Germline CDR1 LGHNA, CDR2 YSLEER. The CDR3 is 15 amino acids.

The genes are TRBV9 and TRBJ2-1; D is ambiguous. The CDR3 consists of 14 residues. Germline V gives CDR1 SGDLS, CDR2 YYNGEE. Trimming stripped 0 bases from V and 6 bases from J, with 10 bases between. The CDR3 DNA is TGTGCCAGCAGCGTAGTTGGGCAGATCAATGAGCAGTTCTTC. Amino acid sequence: CASSVVGQINEQFF.

The CDR3 spells CARSLRGRINSGNTIYF. In nucleotides, the CDR3 is TGTGCCAGAAGCTTGAGGGGAAGAATCAACTCTGGAAACACCATATATTTT. The rearrangement uses TRBV5-3 and TRBJ1-3, with D tentatively TRBD1 (5 bases). TRBV5-3 is flagged as an ORF with uncertain function. Deletions cut 1 base from V and 0 bases from J, with 14 bases between. The CDR3 spans 17 residues.

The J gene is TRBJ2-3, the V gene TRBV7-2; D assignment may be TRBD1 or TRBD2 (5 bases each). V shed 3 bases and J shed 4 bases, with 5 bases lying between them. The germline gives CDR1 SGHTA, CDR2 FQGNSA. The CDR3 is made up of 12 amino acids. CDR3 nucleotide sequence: TGTGCCAGCAGCTTGGGGGCAGATACGCAGTATTTT. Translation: CASSLGADTQYF. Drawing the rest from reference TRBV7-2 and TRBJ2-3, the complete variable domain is GAGVSQSPSNKVTEKGKDVELRCDPISGHTALYWYRQSLGQGLEFLIYFQGNSAPDKSGLPSDRFSAERTGGSVSTLTIQRTQQEDSAVYLCASSLGADTQYFGPGTRLTVL.

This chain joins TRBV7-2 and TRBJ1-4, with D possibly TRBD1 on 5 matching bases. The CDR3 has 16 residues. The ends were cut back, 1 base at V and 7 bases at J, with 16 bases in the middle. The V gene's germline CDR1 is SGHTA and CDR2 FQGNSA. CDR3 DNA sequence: TGTGCCAGCAGCTTAGTCTCTACGACAGAGGGTGAAAAACTGTTTTTT. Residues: CASSLVSTTEGEKLFF.

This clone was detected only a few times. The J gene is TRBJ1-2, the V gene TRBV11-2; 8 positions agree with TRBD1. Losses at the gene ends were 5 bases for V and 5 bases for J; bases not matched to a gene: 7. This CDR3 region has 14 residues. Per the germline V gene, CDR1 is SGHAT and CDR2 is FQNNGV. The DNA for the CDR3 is TGTGCCAGCAGCCCGGACAGGGCGGGGTATGGCTACACCTTC. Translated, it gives CASSPDRAGYGYTF.

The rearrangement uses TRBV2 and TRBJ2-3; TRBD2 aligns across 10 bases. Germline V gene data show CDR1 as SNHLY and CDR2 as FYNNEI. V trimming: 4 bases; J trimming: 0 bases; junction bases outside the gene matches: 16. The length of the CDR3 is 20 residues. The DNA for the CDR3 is TGTGCCAGCAGTGCTAACCCGGGGCTAGCGGGGGTCCCGAGCACAGATACGCAGTATTTT. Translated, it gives CASSANPGLAGVPSTDTQYF.

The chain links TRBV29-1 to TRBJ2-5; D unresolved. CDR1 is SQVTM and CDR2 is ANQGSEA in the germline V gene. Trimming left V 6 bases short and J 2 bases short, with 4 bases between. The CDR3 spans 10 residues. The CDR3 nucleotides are TGCAGCGTGGATCAAGAGACCCAGTACTTC. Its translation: CSVDQETQYF.

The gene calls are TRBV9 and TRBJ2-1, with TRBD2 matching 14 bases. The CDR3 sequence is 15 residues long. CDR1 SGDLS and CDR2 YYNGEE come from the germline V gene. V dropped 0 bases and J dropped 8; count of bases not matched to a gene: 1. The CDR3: CASSVVGLAGDEQFF. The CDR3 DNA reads TGTGCCAGCAGCGTAGTGGGACTAGCGGGAGATGAGCAGTTCTTC.

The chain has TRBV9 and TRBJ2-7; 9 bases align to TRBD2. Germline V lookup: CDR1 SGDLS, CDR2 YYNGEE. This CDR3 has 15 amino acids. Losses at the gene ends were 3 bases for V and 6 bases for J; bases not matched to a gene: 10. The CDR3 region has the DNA TGTGCCAGCAGCGCAGATCATGGCGGGAGGGGCGAGCAGTACTTC. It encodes CASSADHGGRGEQYF. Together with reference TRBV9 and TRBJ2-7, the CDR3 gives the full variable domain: DSGVTQTPKHLITATGQRVTLRCSPRSGDLSVYWYQQSLDQGLQFLIQYYNGEERAKGNILERFSAQQFPDLHSELNLSSLELGDSALYFCASSADHGGRGEQYFGPGTRLTVT.

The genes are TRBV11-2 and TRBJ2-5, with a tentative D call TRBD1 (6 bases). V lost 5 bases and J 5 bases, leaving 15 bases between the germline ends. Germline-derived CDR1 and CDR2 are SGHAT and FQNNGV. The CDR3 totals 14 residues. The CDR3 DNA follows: TGTGCCAGCAGCCACACCACAGGGTTCGAGACCCAGTACTTC. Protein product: CASSHTTGFETQYF.

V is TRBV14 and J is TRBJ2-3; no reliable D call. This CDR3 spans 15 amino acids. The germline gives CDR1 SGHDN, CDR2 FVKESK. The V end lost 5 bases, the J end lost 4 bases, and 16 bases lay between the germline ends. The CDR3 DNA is TGTGCCAGCAGCATCCTCGCAGGACGGGCAGATACGCAGTATTTT. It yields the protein CASSILAGRADTQYF.

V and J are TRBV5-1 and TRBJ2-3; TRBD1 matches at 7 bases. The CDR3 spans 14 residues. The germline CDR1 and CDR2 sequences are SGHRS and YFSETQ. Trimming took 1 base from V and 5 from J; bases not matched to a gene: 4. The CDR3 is CASSLQGDQDTQYF. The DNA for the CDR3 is TGCGCCAGCAGCTTGCAGGGGGATCAAGATACGCAGTATTTT.

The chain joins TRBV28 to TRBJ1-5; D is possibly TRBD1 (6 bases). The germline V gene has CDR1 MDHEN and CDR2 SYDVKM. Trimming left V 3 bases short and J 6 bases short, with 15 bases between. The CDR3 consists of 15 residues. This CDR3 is CASSFSLGGGQPQHF. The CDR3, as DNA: TGTGCCAGCAGTTTTAGTCTCGGGGGCGGTCAGCCCCAGCATTTT. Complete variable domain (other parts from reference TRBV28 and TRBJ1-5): DVKVTQSSRYLVKRTGEKVFLECVQDMDHENMFWYRQDPGLGLRLIYFSYDVKMKEKGDIPEGYSVSREKKERFSLILESASTNQTSMYLCASSFSLGGGQPQHFGDGTRLSIL.

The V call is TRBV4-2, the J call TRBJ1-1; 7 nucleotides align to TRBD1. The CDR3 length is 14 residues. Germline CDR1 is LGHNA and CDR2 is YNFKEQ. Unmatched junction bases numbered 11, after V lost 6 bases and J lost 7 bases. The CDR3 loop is CASRRNRGAGEAFF. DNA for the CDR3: TGTGCCAGCAGGAGAAACAGGGGCGCAGGTGAAGCTTTCTTT.

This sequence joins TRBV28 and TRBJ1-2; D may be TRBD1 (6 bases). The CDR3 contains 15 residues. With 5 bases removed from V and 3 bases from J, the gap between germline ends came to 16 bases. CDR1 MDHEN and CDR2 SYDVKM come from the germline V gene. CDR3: CASSPSGRGHYGYTF. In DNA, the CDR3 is TGTGCCAGCAGTCCCTCGGGCAGGGGTCACTATGGCTACACCTTC.

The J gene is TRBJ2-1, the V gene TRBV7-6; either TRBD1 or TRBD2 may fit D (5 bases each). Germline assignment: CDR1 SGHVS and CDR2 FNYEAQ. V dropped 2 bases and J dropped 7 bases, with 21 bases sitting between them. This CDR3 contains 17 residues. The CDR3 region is CASSLRPTAGSGNEQFF. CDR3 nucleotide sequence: TGTGCCAGCAGCTTACGACCGACGGCAGGGAGTGGTAATGAGCAGTTCTTC.

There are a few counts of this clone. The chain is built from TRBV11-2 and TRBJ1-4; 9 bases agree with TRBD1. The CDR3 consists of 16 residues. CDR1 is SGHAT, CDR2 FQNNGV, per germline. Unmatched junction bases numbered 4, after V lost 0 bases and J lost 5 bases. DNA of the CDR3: TGTGCCAGCAGCTTAGATCCGGGACAGGGAAATGAAAAACTGTTTTTT. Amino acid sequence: CASSLDPGQGNEKLFF.

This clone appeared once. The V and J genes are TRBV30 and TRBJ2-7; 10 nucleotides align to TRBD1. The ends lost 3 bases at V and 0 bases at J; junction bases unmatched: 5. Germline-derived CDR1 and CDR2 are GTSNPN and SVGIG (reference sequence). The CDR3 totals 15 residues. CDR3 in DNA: TGTGCCTGGAGGGCATGGACAGGGGGCTCCTACGAGCAGTACTTC. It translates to CAWRAWTGGSYEQYF.

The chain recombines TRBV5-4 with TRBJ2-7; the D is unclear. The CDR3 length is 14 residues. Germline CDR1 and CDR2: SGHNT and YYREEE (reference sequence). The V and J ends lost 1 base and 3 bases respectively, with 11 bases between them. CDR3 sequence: CASSLKGNHYEQYF. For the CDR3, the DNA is TGTGCCAGCAGCTTGAAGGGAAATCACTACGAGCAGTACTTC.

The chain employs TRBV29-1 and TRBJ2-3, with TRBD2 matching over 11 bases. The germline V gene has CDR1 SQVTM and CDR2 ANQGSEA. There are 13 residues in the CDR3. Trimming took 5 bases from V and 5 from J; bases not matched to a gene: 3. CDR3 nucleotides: TGCAGCGTTCTCGGACTAGCGGGAGATACGCAGTATTTT. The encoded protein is CSVLGLAGDTQYF.

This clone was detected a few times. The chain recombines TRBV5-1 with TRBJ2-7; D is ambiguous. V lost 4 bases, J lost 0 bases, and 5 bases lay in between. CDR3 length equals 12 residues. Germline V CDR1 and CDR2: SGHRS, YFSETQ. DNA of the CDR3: TGCGCCAGCAGCAAGAGCTCCTACGAGCAGTACTTC. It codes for CASSKSSYEQYF.

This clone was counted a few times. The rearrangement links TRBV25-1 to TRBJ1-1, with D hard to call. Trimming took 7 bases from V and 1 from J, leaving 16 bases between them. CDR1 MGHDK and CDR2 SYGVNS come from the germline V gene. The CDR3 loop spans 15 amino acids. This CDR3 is CASKVGGLENTEAFF. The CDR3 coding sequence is TGTGCCAGCAAGGTGGGAGGGTTAGAGAACACTGAAGCTTTCTTT.